This note documents a single TCR beta chain sequence. The antigen remains unidentified. This sample is part of a study of T cells in localized non-small cell lung cancer. Study findings and constraints: With higher T cell density in blood came longer overall survival. In uninvolved adjacent lung, T cell clonality reached its highest value, exceeding tumor. Adjacent lung held a median approximately 57 of the top 100 tumor clones.

Clones were read by immunoSEQ multiplex PCR, and TCRdb kept only the in-frame ones, dropping some. The sample lists around 79,000 clones; roughly 75% were seen once. The V end was cut by 3 bases, the J end by 4 bases, with 14 bases between. The CDR3 has 14 amino acids. CDR1 is SGDLS, CDR2 YYNGEE, per germline. This clonotype was obtained from a man aged 35 to 70 with stage II squamous cell lung carcinoma. The sequencing used PBMCs, collected before any cancer treatment. The V gene is TRBV9, the J gene TRBJ2-7; D is uncertain. The CDR3, as DNA: TGTGCCAGCAGCGCAAGGGTAGACGGATACGAGCAGTACTTC. Protein product: CASSARVDGYEQYF.